This T cell receptor beta chain was captured in a study of T cell responses to AZD1222 COVID-19 vaccine. For this clone: Its antigen is unidentified.

Only in-frame clones appear in the TCRdb table, and some are missing; sequencing was by immunoSEQ multiplex PCR. The data hold approximately 110,000 clones, with 88% observed a single time. General study results and limits: Researchers report vaccine-associated CD4 TCRs spanning spike, with dominance at 160-218 and 743-854. A rise in Spike-specific TCR breadth and depth followed two AZD1222 doses.

Source: peripheral blood, taken on day 0 of AZD1222 vaccination. The receptor comes from an adult in good health.

CDR3 sequence (DNA): TGTGCCAGCAGTCCGACAGGGGTGACCGGGGAGCTGTTTTTT. This gives the protein CASSPTGVTGELFF. The genes are TRBV6-4 and TRBJ2-2; TRBD1 matches 8 bases. Germline CDR1 MRHNA, CDR2 SNTAGT. V shed 5 bases and J 5 bases; nucleotides not matched to a gene: 4. CDR3 length equals 14 residues.